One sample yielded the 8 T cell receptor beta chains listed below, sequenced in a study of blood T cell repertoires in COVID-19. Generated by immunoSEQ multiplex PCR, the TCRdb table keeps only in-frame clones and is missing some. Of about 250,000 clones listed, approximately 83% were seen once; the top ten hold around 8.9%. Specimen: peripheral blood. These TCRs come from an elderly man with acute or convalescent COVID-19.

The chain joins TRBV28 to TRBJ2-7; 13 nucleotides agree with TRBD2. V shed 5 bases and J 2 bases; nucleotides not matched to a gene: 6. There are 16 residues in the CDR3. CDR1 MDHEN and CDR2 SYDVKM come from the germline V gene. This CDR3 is CASSLTSGGLAYEQYF. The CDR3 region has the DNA TGTGCCAGCAGTCTGACTAGCGGGGGGCTAGCCTACGAGCAGTACTTC.

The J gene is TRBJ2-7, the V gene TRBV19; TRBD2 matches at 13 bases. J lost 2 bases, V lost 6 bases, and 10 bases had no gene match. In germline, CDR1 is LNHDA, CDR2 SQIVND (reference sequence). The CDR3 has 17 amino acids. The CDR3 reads CASRAKGTSGAAYEQYF. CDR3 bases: TGTGCCAGTAGGGCTAAAGGGACTAGCGGGGCCGCCTACGAGCAGTACTTC. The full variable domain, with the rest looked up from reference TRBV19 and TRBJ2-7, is DGGITQSPKYLFRKEGQNVTLSCEQNLNHDAMYWYRQDPGQGLRLIYYSQIVNDFQKGDIAEGYSVSREKKESFPLTVTSAQKNPTAFYLCASRAKGTSGAAYEQYFGPGTRLTVT.

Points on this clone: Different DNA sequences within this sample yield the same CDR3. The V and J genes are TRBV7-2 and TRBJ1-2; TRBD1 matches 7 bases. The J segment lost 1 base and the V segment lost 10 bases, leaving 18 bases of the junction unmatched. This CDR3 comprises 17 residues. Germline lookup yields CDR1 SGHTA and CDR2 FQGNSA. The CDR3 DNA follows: TGTGCCAACGAAAACCCGGGACAGCGCTTCTTTAACTATGGCTACACCTTC. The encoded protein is CANENPGQRFFNYGYTF.

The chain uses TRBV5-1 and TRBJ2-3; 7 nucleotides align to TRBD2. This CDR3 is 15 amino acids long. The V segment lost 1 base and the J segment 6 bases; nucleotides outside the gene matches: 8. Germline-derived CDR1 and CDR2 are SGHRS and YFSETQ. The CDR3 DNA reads TGCGCCAGCAGCTTGATGGCGGGAGAAGTGGATACGCAGTATTTT. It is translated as CASSLMAGEVDTQYF.

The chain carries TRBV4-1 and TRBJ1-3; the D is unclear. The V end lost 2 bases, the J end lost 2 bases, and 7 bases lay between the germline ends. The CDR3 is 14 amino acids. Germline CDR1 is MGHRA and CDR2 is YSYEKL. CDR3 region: CASSQLLAGNTIYF. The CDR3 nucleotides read TGCGCCAGCAGCCAATTGTTAGCTGGAAACACCATATATTTT.

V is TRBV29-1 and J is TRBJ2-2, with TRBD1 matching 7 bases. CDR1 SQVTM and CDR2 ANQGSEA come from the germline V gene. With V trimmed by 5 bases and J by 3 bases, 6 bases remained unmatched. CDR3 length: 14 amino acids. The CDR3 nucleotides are TGCAGCGTTAAGAGGGGGCGCGACACCGGGGAGCTGTTTTTT. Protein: CSVKRGRDTGELFF.

CDR3 residues: CAWSWPAADTQYF. DNA of the CDR3: TGTGCCTGGAGTTGGCCAGCGGCAGATACGCAGTATTTT. The chain links TRBV30 to TRBJ2-3; TRBD2 might be the D (5 bases). CDR3 length: 13 residues. V gave up 2 bases and J gave up 4 bases, with 10 bases separating them. Per germline, CDR1 GTSNPN and CDR2 SVGIG (reference sequence).

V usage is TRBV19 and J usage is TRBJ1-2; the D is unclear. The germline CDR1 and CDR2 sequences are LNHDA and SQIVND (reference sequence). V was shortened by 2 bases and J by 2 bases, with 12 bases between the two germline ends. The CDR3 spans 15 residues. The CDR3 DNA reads TGTGCCAGTAGTATAAGTCAGCGTAGAAACTATGGCTACACCTTC. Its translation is CASSISQRRNYGYTF. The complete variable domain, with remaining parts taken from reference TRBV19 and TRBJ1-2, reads DGGITQSPKYLFRKEGQNVTLSCEQNLNHDAMYWYRQDPGQGLRLIYYSQIVNDFQKGDIAEGYSVSREKKESFPLTVTSAQKNPTAFYLCASSISQRRNYGYTFGSGTRLTVV.